This record concerns one TCR beta chain sequence. What this receptor recognizes is not known. Within one base of it there is no much larger clone, and no base qualities were kept. The donors were roughly 40 Caucasian individuals from Russia, aged about 6 to 95 years, who were systemically healthy. Approximately 10 milliliters of peripheral blood were collected from each donor into EDTA-treated Vacutainer tubes. Ficoll-Paque density-gradient centrifugation was used to isolate PBMCs, with at least 6 million per sample. Trizol reagent was used to extract total RNA from the PBMCs, yielding at least 5 micrograms per sample. Naive CD45RAhigh/CD27high T cell percentages were measured by flow cytometry on a PBMC aliquot from every donor. This entry belongs to a study of blood T cells in healthy people across ages (dated by TCRdb to 2013 to 2016). About the study as a whole: In model experiments, template switching captured about one uniquely barcoded TCR beta cDNA molecule for every two T cells. Age-related changes in TCR beta repertoire diversity were measured in the study by deep sequencing normalized with unique cDNA molecular identifiers. Donors were grouped into four age groups: young (average roughly 15 years), middle-aged (roughly 38), aged (around 62) and long-lived (about 82). To avoid experimental bias, donors of different ages were spread randomly across the sequencing lanes. The study analyzed two additional independent replicas of 1 million unique cDNA reads from the same blood draw for two donors, one aged 18 to 29 and one aged 80 or older.

The protocol used for the library was 5' RACE. Sequencing took place on an Illumina HiSeq 2500. A second PCR of about 6 to 11 cycles was run with a J-beta primer mix and a sample-barcoded 5' primer. A unique molecular identifier was introduced onto each TCR beta cDNA molecule by a template-switch 5' adaptor carrying 12 random nucleotides. At least 2.5 million CDR3-containing paired-end reads were obtained from each sample. First-strand cDNA synthesis was performed from all RNA using the Mint cDNA synthesis kit, with priming by a TRBC-specific oligonucleotide. All cDNA was treated with uracil-DNA glycosylase and then went through a first 18-cycle PCR with the universal primers M1SS and BC2_uni_R. In the source study's methods: Normalization of each sample was performed by random selection of 1 million high-quality reads, each carrying a distinct molecular identifier. Instead of being binned into consensus sequences, reads that shared molecular identifiers were thrown out. MiTCR, with a Q25 quality threshold and the strictest error-elimination algorithm, was used for CDR3 identification, clonotype clustering and error correction. Lower-bound total TCR beta diversity was estimated with a nonparametric unseen species model using Euler transformation. TCRdb passed the public sequencing reads through fastp at Q25 and MiXCR, retaining productive beta sequences. A single entry per CDR3 protein holds the most common genes and DNA from its merged rows. TCRdb's processing, not the authors' own work, is the source of the V and J calls. The sample data list roughly 800,000 distinct CDR3 sequences, and roughly 60% of these were observed just once. Clones ranked in the top ten supply 22% of the sample.

The CDR3 runs 13 amino acids, cysteine and phenylalanine included. The entry retains the CDR3 DNA only, 39 bases that are in frame from base 1. The germline V gene (reference sequence) sets CDR1 to DFQATT and CDR2 to SNEGSKA. The full study reports these points: The CMV infection status of donors was not known, potentially confounding age-related changes in expanded clonotypes. The long-lived group showed more naive CD4+ T cells, fewer expanded clones and increased TCR diversity than the aged group, suggesting age selection. Total diversity estimates from one million sequenced T cells were considered lower bounds and underestimates. Since profiling was done on bulk unsorted PBMCs, naive and antigen-experienced compartments could not be conclusively compared. As age increased, observed TCR beta diversity per million T cells dropped in a roughly linear way, and a significant reduction was already evident by age 40. A strong correlation was found between observed TCR beta diversity and the percentage of naive T cells measured by flow cytometry.

This receptor was taken from a man younger than 45 in good health. Specimen: blood. The rearrangement joined TRBV20-1 to TRBJ2-7; too little of a D gene remains to name it. The J call may be incorrect, as the DNA end agrees better with TRBJ2-5. DNA sequence: TGCAGTGCTAGAGAATCCAGCCTAGAGACCCAGTACTTC. The translation is CSARESSLETQYF.